This TCR beta chain was retrieved from a study of T cells in Graves' hyperthyroidism and ophthalmopathy. Study-level findings and limits: Ophthalmopathy cases were set apart from stable hyperthyroidism by a 13 V-J model.

Trimming removed 7 bases at V and 0 bases at J, with 16 bases between. The germline gives CDR1 MNHNS, CDR2 SASEGT. The CDR3 has 16 amino acids. This clonotype appeared many times. Its target is not known. The source material, RNA transcripts, was used to amplify TCR beta CDR3 regions. Using the HTBI primer set, a first-round RT-PCR was run on the TCR CDR3. TCRdb re-derived calls from the multiplex PCR reads in MiXCR, one entry per CDR3 protein. Of more than 350,000 distinct CDR3 sequences listed, approximately 16% were seen once; the top ten hold roughly 19%. The sequence came from an older woman with Graves' ophthalmopathy. The sample was blood. J is TRBJ1-5 and V is TRBV6-1; D gene uncertain. CDR3 sequence (DNA): TGTGCCAGCAAGGCGGGTACCACTCCTAGCAATCAGCCCCAGCATTTT. As protein: CASKAGTTPSNQPQHF.